This record concerns one TCR beta chain sequence. What it binds is not known. Trimming stripped 6 bases from V and 6 bases from J, with 12 bases between. CDR3 length: 13 residues. CDR1 and CDR2 from the germline V gene are MGHDK and SYGVNS. PCR involved 60 Vbeta and 13 Jbeta primers. Generated by immunoSEQ multiplex PCR, the TCRdb table keeps only in-frame clones and is missing some. This sample has more than 110,000 clones, with roughly 80% found just once. These data come from a study of cytomegalovirus exposure and HLA in healthy donors. Study-wide results and caveats: HLA restriction was apparent for most CMV-associated TCR beta chains in a later analysis. A few of the chains that were CMV-associated were confirmed in vitro to be specific for CMV antigens. Among donors in an Asian-associated ancestry cluster, a later analysis reportedly found fewer N-insertions than the roughly 730-donor mean. Follow-up analysis seemed to connect common viral pathogens with several of the most significant clusters identified.

V and J are TRBV25-1 and TRBJ2-1; D gene ambiguous. The sequenced sample consisted of PBMCs. The sequence was collected from a woman between 45 and 60 years old in good health and CMV-seropositive. The DNA for the CDR3 is TGTGCCAGCAGCCTCGCACCGGGCAATGAGCAGTTCTTC. Its translation is CASSLAPGNEQFF.